One sample yielded the 12 T cell receptor beta chains listed below, sequenced in a study of T-cell reconstitution after alpha-beta-depleted transplantation in children (dated by TCRdb to the mid-2010s). The treatment or condition label here, explained by the study, means: allogeneic hematopoietic cell transplantation with graft depleted of TCRalphabeta T cells and CD19 B cells. Library method: PCR. The run used an Illumina HiSeq 2500. Molecular barcoding was employed in the preparation of TCR libraries, with unique molecular identifiers being used to normalize TCRbeta repertoire quantification. TCRdb's own reprocessing of the public reads used fastp at Q25 and MiXCR and kept productive beta chains. Rows matching on CDR3 protein sequence are summarized as one entry with the most common DNA and genes. This sample holds around 960,000 distinct CDR3 sequences; about 29% were observed only once. Of the sample, about 28% falls within the top ten clones.

Sample: PBMCs, mostly from graft donor cells, taken 360 days after TCRalphabeta/CD19-depleted stem cell transplant. The receptors stem from a boy in the first two years of life who had a stem cell transplant for SCID, so the T cells may come from the graft donor.

The chain employs TRBV7-2 and TRBJ2-1, with TRBD2 matching over 10 bases. The germline CDR1 and CDR2 sequences are SGHTA and FQGNSA. The CDR3 consists of 15 residues. Trimming took 5 bases from V and 8 from J; bases not matched to a gene: 9. The CDR3 bases are TGTGCCAGCAGCCACTCTAGCGGGGGAGGCTATGAGCAGTTCTTC. It codes for CASSHSSGGGYEQFF.

This clonotype was observed a few times. V is TRBV9 and J is TRBJ2-1, with D unclear. From germline, CDR1 is SGDLS and CDR2 YYNGEE. V was shortened by 4 bases and J by 6 bases, with 17 bases between the two germline ends. This CDR3 is built from 15 residues. The CDR3 reads CASSPVILPPNEQFF. The CDR3 bases are TGTGCCAGCAGCCCGGTTATCCTCCCCCCCAATGAGCAGTTCTTC.

The rearrangement uses TRBV4-1 and TRBJ2-7, with 8 bases fitting TRBD2. V was pared by 4 bases and J by 3 bases, with 11 bases of the junction left unmatched. The CDR3 is 16 residues long. CDR1 MGHRA and CDR2 YSYEKL come from the germline V gene. Written as DNA, the CDR3 is TGCGCCAGCAGCCCCAGGGGACTAGAATATTACTACGAGCAGTACTTC. Its translation: CASSPRGLEYYYEQYF.

This clonotype came up many times. The V gene is TRBV4-1, the J gene TRBJ2-7, with a possible D match to TRBD1 (6 bases). Germline values: CDR1 MGHRA, CDR2 YSYEKL. Trimming cost V 3 bases and J 0 bases, with 9 bases left between them. The CDR3 consists of 14 residues. DNA of the CDR3: TGCGCCAGCAGCCATAACAGGGTCTCCTACGAGCAGTACTTC. Translating it yields CASSHNRVSYEQYF.

The sample holds a few counts of this clonotype. The chain combines TRBV7-9 with TRBJ2-4; the D gene is possibly TRBD2 (5 bases). Germline lookup yields CDR1 SEHNR and CDR2 FQNEAQ (reference sequence). The CDR3 has 16 residues. Trimming removed 5 bases at V and 0 bases at J, with 14 bases between. The chain's CDR3 is CASSPTSGLAKNIQYF. CDR3 DNA sequence: TGTGCCAGCAGCCCCACAAGTGGACTAGCCAAAAACATTCAGTACTTC.

Only a few counts were recorded for this clonotype. This chain connects TRBV3-1 to TRBJ1-3; D is uncertain. With 8 bases removed from V and 2 bases from J, the gap between germline ends came to 4 bases. This CDR3 is built from 11 residues. The germline CDR1 and CDR2 sequences are LGHDT and YNNKEL (reference sequence). The CDR3 DNA reads TGTGCCAGCGGCGCTGGAAACACCATATATTTT. As protein: CASGAGNTIYF.

This clonotype has a handful of counts. The chain is built from TRBV12-3 or TRBV12-4 and TRBJ2-1; weak D call: TRBD1 (6 bases). The V end lost 6 bases, the J end lost 5 bases, and 20 bases lay between the germline ends. The CDR3 is made up of 16 amino acids. Here the CDR3 DNA reads TGTGCCAGCAGATTCCGAGCGGTAAGACAGGACAATGAGCAGTTCTTC. It yields the protein CASRFRAVRQDNEQFF.

The chain couples TRBV20-1 to TRBJ1-1; D unclear. In germline, CDR1 is DFQATT, CDR2 SNEGSKA (reference sequence). The CDR3 is 12 residues long. V was pared by 3 bases and J by 4 bases, with 9 bases between. CDR3 amino acids: CSARGLGTEAFF. CDR3 nucleotides: TGCAGTGCTAGGGGTCTGGGCACTGAAGCTTTCTTT.

This clonotype was found a few times. The genes are TRBV4-3 and TRBJ1-1, with no clear D. The V end was cut by 0 bases, the J end by 1 base, with 15 bases between. From germline, CDR1 is LGHNA and CDR2 YSLEER. This CDR3 has 17 residues. The CDR3 nucleotides are TGCGCCAGCAGCCAAGATGCTCTTGGGCAGCCGAACACTGAAGCTTTCTTT. Its translation is CASSQDALGQPNTEAFF.

V usage is TRBV9 and J usage is TRBJ2-7; possibly TRBD1 for D (5 bases). The CDR3 loop spans 14 amino acids. V was clipped by 4 bases and J by 6 bases, with 17 bases between them. CDR1 is SGDLS, CDR2 YYNGEE, per germline. CDR3 nucleotides: TGTGCCAGCAGCCCCGCAGGTCGGACAAGCGAGCAGTACTTC. Translating it yields CASSPAGRTSEQYF.

The chain couples TRBV4-3 to TRBJ1-4; 9 positions match TRBD1. Germline V CDR1 and CDR2: LGHNA, YSLEER. This CDR3 has 15 residues. With 1 base clipped from V and 5 bases from J, the junction kept 2 bases outside the gene matches. CDR3 DNA: TGCGCCAGCAGCCAAGGGGGACAGGGAAATGAAAAACTGTTTTTT. This codes for CASSQGGQGNEKLFF.

This clonotype was seen a single time. The chain has TRBV29-1 and TRBJ2-6, with a weak D call TRBD2 (5 bases). This CDR3 has 13 amino acids. V lost 4 bases and J lost 4, with 8 bases in between. The germline gives CDR1 SQVTM, CDR2 ANQGSEA. The CDR3 loop reads CSVAGRGANVLTF. CDR3 bases: TGCAGCGTTGCTGGGAGAGGGGCCAACGTCCTGACTTTC.